This TCR beta chain was observed in a study of blood T cell repertoires in COVID-19. Overall study: Samples of COVID-19 (acute and convalescent) were obtained from the United States, Italy and Spain. From T cells, B-cell-depleted T cells, or PBMCs came the material, which was cDNA or gDNA.

In the source study's methods: By means of reference gene primer amplification, nucleated cell counts were estimated. Sequencing was performed with immunoSEQ multiplex PCR; in TCRdb, only in-frame clones are kept and a portion is missing. V and J calls and clone size are those listed in that table; D and trimming were worked out from the DNA. The data show about 170,000 clones, roughly 86% seen once. Germline-derived CDR1 and CDR2 are SGHRS and YFSETQ. With 0 bases clipped from V and 6 bases from J, the junction kept 7 bases outside the gene matches. The CDR3 runs to 18 residues. The sequenced material came from peripheral blood. This clonotype was sampled from a woman of 80 years or more in a cohort sampled during active or convalescent COVID-19. V usage is TRBV5-1 and J usage is TRBJ2-1; TRBD2 matches 15 bases. In DNA form, the CDR3 reads TGCGCCAGCAGCTTGGCGGGACTAGCGGGAGGCTCGGCCAATGAGCAGTTCTTC. This codes for CASSLAGLAGGSANEQFF.